This TCR beta chain was identified during a study of T cells in Graves' hyperthyroidism and ophthalmopathy. Germline-derived CDR1 and CDR2 are DFQATT and SNEGSKA (reference sequence). The CDR3 is 13 residues long. The ends were cut back, 5 bases at V and 1 base at J, with 11 bases in the middle. Regions amplified from RNA transcripts were the TCR beta CDR3 regions. Initially, a first-round RT-PCR of the TCR CDR3 employed the HTBI primer set. MiXCR was run by TCRdb on the multiplex PCR reads, yielding one entry per CDR3 protein. The sample consists of 370,000 or so distinct CDR3 sequences, roughly 25% of them appearing once. An approximately 9.4 ml volume of fresh peripheral blood provided the PBMCs. This clonotype has just a few counts.

The chain employs TRBV20-1 and TRBJ1-1, with D uncertain. This receptor was identified in a man over 45 with Graves' hyperthyroidism. Material for sequencing was blood. CDR3 coding DNA: TGCAGTGCTCGCCCTAGCCGGAACACTGAAGCTTTCTTT. Its protein is CSARPSRNTEAFF.